These 10 T cell receptor beta chains originate from one sample sequenced in a study of blood T cell repertoires in COVID-19. Assay: immunoSEQ multiplex PCR; the TCRdb copy retains only in-frame clones and omits some. The sample lists roughly 100,000 clones, around 90% occurring once. Specimen: peripheral blood. The receptors were gathered from a man aged 50 to 59 with active COVID-19.

This chain uses TRBV18 with TRBJ2-5, with D tentatively TRBD1 (5 bases). The CDR3 spans 15 residues. Germline lookup yields CDR1 KGHSH and CDR2 LQKENI. The V end was cut by 3 bases, the J end by 5 bases, with 16 bases between. The CDR3, as DNA: TGTGCCAGCTCACCTTCTTCAGGGTTTTCTGAGACCCAGTACTTC. It specifies CASSPSSGFSETQYF.

The rearrangement joins TRBV5-4 to TRBJ1-2, with 10 bases aligning to TRBD1. CDR1 and CDR2 (germline): SGHNT, YYREEE (reference sequence). The V and J ends lost 4 bases and 5 bases, in that order; junction bases with no gene match: 11. The CDR3 spans 16 residues. The DNA for the CDR3 is TGTGCCAGCAGCCTCGGCCGGGACAGGGGAGAGTATGGCTACACCTTC. Translation gives CASSLGRDRGEYGYTF.

This rearrangement joins TRBV24-1 to TRBJ2-3, with D unresolved. V was cut by 3 bases and J by 6 bases, with 12 bases left in between. Germline CDR1 is KGHDR and CDR2 is SFDVKD. The CDR3 length is 14 residues. In DNA form, the CDR3 reads TGTGCCACCAGTGATCCGAGGAGTGATGATACGCAGTATTTT. It codes for CATSDPRSDDTQYF.

The V and J genes are TRBV27 and TRBJ2-2; 8 nucleotides match TRBD2. This CDR3 has 16 amino acids. With V trimmed by 2 bases and J by 6 bases, 8 bases remained unmatched. Germline V lookup: CDR1 MNHEY, CDR2 SMNVEV (reference sequence). The CDR3: CASSLGGLAVPGELFF. Here the CDR3 DNA reads TGTGCCAGCAGTTTAGGCGGACTAGCAGTACCCGGGGAGCTGTTTTTT.

This clone was seen just once. The chain has TRBV5-1 and TRBJ2-2; a possible D gene is TRBD1 (5 bases). V shed 4 bases and J shed 0 bases, with 10 bases lying between them. CDR3 length: 15 residues. Germline V gives CDR1 SGHRS, CDR2 YFSETQ. CDR3 in DNA: TGCGCCAGCAGCCCTCAGGGCGCGAACACCGGGGAGCTGTTTTTT. The encoded protein is CASSPQGANTGELFF. Based on the CDR3 plus reference TRBV5-1 and TRBJ2-2, the full variable domain is KAGVTQTPRYLIKTRGQQVTLSCSPISGHRSVSWYQQTPGQGLQFLFEYFSETQRNKGNFPGRFSGRQFSNSRSEMNVSTLELGDSALYLCASSPQGANTGELFFGEGSRLTVL.

The V gene is TRBV6-5, the J gene TRBJ2-1; D not certain. The CDR3 length is 14 residues. Germline values: CDR1 MNHEY, CDR2 SVGAGI. V lost 4 bases, J lost 2 bases, and 9 bases lay in between. The CDR3 reads CASSSNSPYNEQFF. CDR3 nucleotides: TGTGCCAGCAGTTCGAATAGCCCCTACAATGAGCAGTTCTTC.

This clone has only one observation. This chain links TRBV13 with TRBJ1-1; TRBD1 aligns across 8 bases. The CDR3 length is 15 residues. Germline CDR1 is PRHDT and CDR2 is FYEKMQ (reference sequence). V shed 6 bases, J shed 1 base, and the junction held 7 bases outside the gene matches. CDR3 amino acids: CASRQTGTGNTEAFF. The CDR3 DNA reads as TGTGCCAGCAGACAGACCGGGACAGGGAACACTGAAGCTTTCTTT.

The chain couples TRBV5-1 to TRBJ2-7, with 7 nucleotides matching TRBD1. Trimming cost V 0 bases and J 3 bases; bases outside gene matches: 3. This CDR3 region has 14 residues. CDR1 and CDR2 (germline): SGHRS, YFSETQ. The CDR3 region is CASSLDRGNYEQYF. As DNA, the CDR3 is TGCGCCAGCAGCTTGGACAGGGGTAACTACGAGCAGTACTTC. Variable domain in full (rest from reference TRBV5-1 and TRBJ2-7): KAGVTQTPRYLIKTRGQQVTLSCSPISGHRSVSWYQQTPGQGLQFLFEYFSETQRNKGNFPGRFSGRQFSNSRSEMNVSTLELGDSALYLCASSLDRGNYEQYFGPGTRLTVT.

This sequence joins TRBV23-1 and TRBJ1-5; D uncertain. TRBV23-1 belongs to the ORF category, with a function that is uncertain. The V and J ends lost 0 bases and 1 base respectively, with 13 bases between them. The CDR3 runs to 17 residues. Written as DNA, the CDR3 is TGCGCCAGCAGTCAATCGACCCCGGGGTTGAGCAATCAGCCCCAGCATTTT. Its protein product is CASSQSTPGLSNQPQHF.

The genes are TRBV11-2 and TRBJ2-3; 11 bases fit TRBD1. The CDR3 is 14 residues long. The trim removed 5 bases at V and 7 bases at J, leaving 5 bases unmatched. Germline V gene lookup returns CDR1 SGHAT and CDR2 FQNNGV. Here the CDR3 DNA reads TGTGCCAGCAGCCGTGGACAGGGGGCAAATACGCAGTATTTT. Translated, it gives CASSRGQGANTQYF.